This TCR beta chain was observed in a study of T cells in women clearing cervical HPV infection. In the study overall: Women with histologically confirmed HPV16-related CIN3 or worse, 2 with invasive cancer, served as cases. HLA type could not be excluded as a confounder.

Germline V CDR1 and CDR2: WSHSY, SAAADI. The CDR3 runs 13 residues. The V end lost 3 bases, the J end lost 0 bases, and 5 bases lay between the germline ends. The data were produced by immunoSEQ multiplex PCR, yet TCRdb's version contains in-frame clones alone and is incomplete. This sample lists 25,000 to 35,000 clones; its ten largest clones have around 18%. Study-wide results and caveats: Repertoire richness, not evenness, was significantly elevated in CIN3+ cases versus controls.

Worth noting for this clone: Its antigen remains unidentified. Read sequence stops 3 residues before the CDR3 end, and the germline J gene provides the missing end.

The sample consisted of blood buffy coat. The rearrangement uses TRBV10-2 and TRBJ1-1, with TRBD1 as a possible D gene (5 bases). The receptor's source is a woman between 18 and 70 years old with a cervical HPV16 infection that either progressed to CIN3+ or cleared (not recorded which). This chain's CDR3 is CASSEQVNTEAFF. CDR3 DNA, as far as it was read: TGCGCCAGCAGTGAACAGGTGAACACTGAA.